These T cell receptor beta chains were read from a single sample in a study of cytomegalovirus exposure and HLA in healthy donors. Clones were read by immunoSEQ multiplex PCR, and TCRdb kept only the in-frame ones, dropping some. The sample holds around 110,000 clones, around 80% seen once. The sample taken for sequencing was PBMCs. These receptors were collected from a man aged 35 to 55 in good health and CMV-seronegative. The CDR3 runs from the conserved cysteine through the conserved F or W. The order of the fields is J gene, D gene, V gene, clone size, CDR3 protein, CDR3 DNA. D genes are given only for firm matches. Some rows have no size entry. The others give once, few or many, or a class for an expanded clone.

TRBJ2-1 TRBD1 TRBV29-1 - CSVSRGQGASNEQFF TGCAGCGTGAGCCGGGGACAGGGGGCGTCCAATGAGCAGTTCTTC
TRBJ2-7 TRBD1 TRBV29-1 - CSVRDRGTYEQYF TGCAGCGTCCGGGACAGGGGAACCTACGAGCAGTACTTC
TRBJ1-4 TRBD1 TRBV6-1 few CASRLGQNNEKLFF TGTGCCAGCAGATTGGGACAGAACAATGAAAAACTGTTTTTT
TRBJ2-3 TRBD2 TRBV7-9 once CASSFSGGAEDTQYF TGTGCCAGCAGCTTTAGCGGGGGGGCGGAGGATACGCAGTATTTT
TRBJ2-2 - TRBV6-6 - CASSSRLFGELFF TGTGCCAGCAGTTCCCGTTTATTCGGGGAGCTGTTTTTT
TRBJ1-2 TRBD1 TRBV18 - CASSPRTGMDNYGYTF TGTGCCAGCTCACCACGGACAGGGATGGATAACTATGGCTACACCTTC
TRBJ2-7 - TRBV6-6 - CASSYGVGHSYEQYF TGTGCCAGCAGTTACGGTGTGGGGCACTCCTACGAGCAGTACTTC
TRBJ1-5 - TRBV4-1 few CASSQDWGVNQPQHF TGCGCCAGCAGCCAAGATTGGGGAGTAAATCAGCCCCAGCATTTT
TRBJ1-5 TRBD1 TRBV29-1 - CSVKQGIGQPQHF TGCAGCGTTAAACAGGGGATTGGTCAGCCCCAGCATTTT
TRBJ2-1 - TRBV5-4 - CASSFKGGTSNEQFF TGTGCCAGCAGCTTCAAGGGGGGGACGAGTAATGAGCAGTTCTTC
TRBJ1-2 TRBD1 TRBV30 - CAWSWGQGHGYTF TGTGCCTGGAGTTGGGGACAGGGGCATGGCTACACCTTC
TRBJ1-6 - TRBV7-8 few CASSSQRAPGISKDRNSPLHF TGTGCCAGCAGCTCCCAAAGGGCCCCGGGGATCTCCAAGGATCGTAATTCACCCCTCCACTTT
TRBJ1-2 - TRBV5-4 - CASSPRSDGATLYGYTF TGTGCCAGCAGCCCCCGGTCTGATGGTGCCACCCTCTATGGCTACACCTTC
TRBJ1-2 - TRBV6-5 - CATRAGNYGYTF TGTGCCACCAGGGCAGGGAACTATGGCTACACCTTC
TRBJ1-1 TRBD1 TRBV7-3 few CASSLTGRGRGEAFF TGTGCCAGCAGCTTAACGGGCAGGGGGCGCGGTGAAGCTTTCTTT
TRBJ1-4 TRBD1 TRBV7-8 once CASSPRGANEKLFF TGTGCCAGCAGCCCCAGGGGGGCTAATGAAAAACTGTTTTTT
TRBJ1-5 - TRBV6-6 - CASSSQVNQPQHF TGTGCCAGCAGTTCACAGGTCAATCAGCCCCAGCATTTT
TRBJ1-6 TRBD1 TRBV6-6 once CASSSPGQGNSPLHF TGTGCCAGCAGTTCTCCGGGACAGGGCAATTCACCCCTCCACTTT
TRBJ2-1 TRBD2 TRBV7-9 - CASSPAGLADNEQFF TGTGCCAGCAGCCCCGCGGGACTAGCTGACAATGAGCAGTTCTTC
TRBJ2-7 TRBD1 TRBV20-1 - CSAQQGEQYF TGCAGTGCCCAACAGGGGGAGCAGTACTTC
TRBJ2-5 - TRBV15 few CATSPQDGFQETQYF TGTGCCACCAGCCCACAAGACGGGTTCCAAGAGACCCAGTACTTC
TRBJ1-6 TRBD1 TRBV11-2 once CASSLGQLNSPLHF TGTGCCAGCAGCTTGGGACAGCTTAATTCACCCCTCCACTTT
TRBJ1-5 TRBD1 TRBV19 once CASSILGQGRNQPQHF TGTGCCAGTAGTATTCTTGGACAGGGGCGCAATCAGCCCCAGCATTTT
TRBJ2-7 TRBD2 TRBV4-2 - CASSQGGYEQYF TGTGCCAGCAGCCAGGGGGGGTACGAGCAGTACTTC
TRBJ1-4 - TRBV7-7 few CASSLTGEKLFF TGTGCCAGCAGCTTAACAGGGGAAAAACTGTTTTTT
TRBJ2-5 - TRBV10-3 - CAISEFSRMREQYF TGTGCCATCAGTGAGTTCAGTCGCATGAGGGAGCAGTACTTC
TRBJ2-5 TRBD1 TRBV25-1 - CASSETGTGQETQYF TGTGCCAGCAGTGAGACCGGGACAGGCCAAGAGACCCAGTACTTC
TRBJ1-5 - TRBV4-1 - CASSQVGFSGKVDQPQHF TGCGCCAGCAGCCAAGTGGGTTTCTCGGGTAAGGTTGATCAGCCCCAGCATTTT
TRBJ2-6 TRBD1 TRBV5-4 few CASSSPAGGSGANVLTF TGTGCCAGCAGCTCCCCGGCAGGGGGCAGTGGGGCCAACGTCCTGACTTTC
TRBJ1-6 TRBD1 TRBV28 - CASSTTGGESYNSPLHF TGTGCCAGCAGTACGACAGGGGGCGAATCCTATAATTCACCCCTCCACTTT
TRBJ1-5 - TRBV7-9 - CASSLFPPNYSNQPQHF TGTGCCAGCAGCTTATTTCCCCCGAACTATAGCAATCAGCCCCAGCATTTT
TRBJ2-3 TRBD1 TRBV19 - CASSISQGADTQYF TGTGCCAGTAGTATTTCACAGGGGGCAGATACGCAGTATTTT
TRBJ1-1 - TRBV5-1 - CASSGGSSAMNTEAFF TGCGCCAGCAGCGGGGGGTCTTCAGCCATGAACACTGAAGCTTTCTTT
TRBJ1-5 - TRBV6-1 - CASSDWQAYQPQHF TGTGCCAGCAGTGATTGGCAGGCATATCAGCCCCAGCATTTT
TRBJ1-1 - TRBV6-1 - CASTRYTNTEAFF TGTGCCAGCACCAGATATACGAACACTGAAGCTTTCTTT
TRBJ2-3 TRBD2 TRBV30 - CAWSNGEGYTDTQYF TGTGCCTGGAGTAACGGGGAGGGATACACAGATACGCAGTATTTT
TRBJ2-3 - TRBV18 - CASSDTPGQGNTDTQYF TGTGCCAGCTCAGACACACCGGGACAAGGGAACACAGATACGCAGTATTTT
TRBJ2-1 TRBD2 TRBV25-1 - CASSELAGGQYEQFF TGTGCCAGCAGTGAACTAGCGGGGGGGCAGTATGAGCAGTTCTTC
TRBJ1-5 TRBD1 TRBV19 - CASRETGSRNQPQHF TGTGCCAGTAGGGAGACAGGGAGCAGGAATCAGCCCCAGCATTTT
TRBJ2-7 TRBD2 TRBV7-9 once CASSWTSGGFRRSEQYF TGTGCCAGCAGCTGGACTAGCGGGGGGTTCCGCCGTAGCGAGCAGTACTTC
TRBJ1-6 - TRBV9 few CASSVQGSGSPLHF TGTGCCAGCAGCGTTCAGGGGTCGGGGTCACCCCTCCACTTT
TRBJ2-3 TRBD2 TRBV28 - CASSFRGGAKDTQYF TGTGCCAGCAGTTTTCGCGGGGGGGCGAAAGATACGCAGTATTTT
TRBJ1-2 - TRBV19 - CASTSPLPGRQDGYTF TGTGCCAGTACCTCGCCCCTCCCTGGGAGGCAGGATGGCTACACCTTC
TRBJ1-4 TRBD1 TRBV5-8 - CASSFRQGGEKLFF TGTGCCAGCAGCTTCCGACAGGGGGGTGAAAAACTGTTTTTT
TRBJ2-5 TRBD2 TRBV7-9 - CASSLASGGQETQYF TGTGCCAGCAGCTTAGCTAGCGGGGGGCAAGAGACCCAGTACTTC
TRBJ1-4 TRBD1 TRBV19 few CASSDGTGVEKLFF TGTGCCAGTAGTGATGGGACAGGGGTTGAAAAACTGTTTTTT
TRBJ2-5 TRBD1 TRBV5-5 few CASSPQTGGETQYF TGTGCCAGCAGCCCCCAGACAGGGGGCGAGACCCAGTACTTC
TRBJ2-1 - TRBV6-4 - CASSPVVGGANEQFF TGTGCCAGCAGTCCGGTTGTGGGGGGGGCCAATGAGCAGTTCTTC
TRBJ2-1 - TRBV5-4 - CASSLTTAYNEQFF TGTGCCAGCAGCCTAACGACAGCCTACAATGAGCAGTTCTTC
TRBJ2-3 - TRBV29-1 - CSVGERTDTQYF TGCAGCGTTGGGGAGCGGACAGATACGCAGTATTTT
TRBJ2-5 - TRBV19 - CASSATRGGETQYF TGTGCCAGTAGTGCCACCCGTGGGGGGGAGACCCAGTACTTC
TRBJ2-1 - TRBV7-6 - CASSLAGASYNEQFF TGTGCCAGCAGCTTAGCGGGGGCATCCTACAATGAGCAGTTCTTC
TRBJ2-3 - TRBV9 - CASSQSTDTQYF TGTGCCAGCAGCCAAAGCACAGATACGCAGTATTTT
TRBJ1-5 - TRBV16 - CASSQSEGYSNQPQHF TGTGCCAGCAGCCAATCGGAGGGGTATAGCAATCAGCCCCAGCATTTT
TRBJ2-2 TRBD2 TRBV2 - CASSSGGYTGELFF TGTGCCAGCTCTAGCGGGGGATACACCGGGGAGCTGTTTTTT
TRBJ1-1 - TRBV5-1 - CASSSDGYDTEAFF TGCGCCAGCAGCTCCGACGGGTATGACACTGAAGCTTTCTTT
TRBJ1-6 TRBD1 TRBV6-6 - CASSYDRAYNSPLHF TGTGCCAGCAGTTACGACAGGGCCTATAATTCACCCCTCCACTTT
TRBJ1-5 - TRBV6-6 - CAVGQGPQHF TGTGCAGTAGGGCAGGGGCCCCAGCATTTT